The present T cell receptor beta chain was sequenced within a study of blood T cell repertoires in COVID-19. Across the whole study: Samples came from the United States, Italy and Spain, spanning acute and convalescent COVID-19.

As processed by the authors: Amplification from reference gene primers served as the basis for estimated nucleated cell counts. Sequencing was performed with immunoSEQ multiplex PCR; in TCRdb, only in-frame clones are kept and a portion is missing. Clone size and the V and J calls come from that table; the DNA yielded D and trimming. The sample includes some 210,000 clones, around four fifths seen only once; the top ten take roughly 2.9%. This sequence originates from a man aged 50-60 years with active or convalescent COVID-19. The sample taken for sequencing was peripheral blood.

CDR3 nucleotide sequence: TGTGCCAGCAGCCGGGGACAGGGAAGGGGGTCCTCTGGGGCCAACGTCCTGACTTTC. Translation gives CASSRGQGRGSSGANVLTF. The chain couples TRBV3-1 (or the pseudogene TRBV3-2) to TRBJ2-6; 9 bases are shared with TRBD1. CDR1 and CDR2 (germline): LGHDT, YNNKEL (reference sequence). The J segment lost 0 bases and the V segment lost 4 bases, leaving 10 bases of the junction unmatched. The CDR3 contains 19 residues.